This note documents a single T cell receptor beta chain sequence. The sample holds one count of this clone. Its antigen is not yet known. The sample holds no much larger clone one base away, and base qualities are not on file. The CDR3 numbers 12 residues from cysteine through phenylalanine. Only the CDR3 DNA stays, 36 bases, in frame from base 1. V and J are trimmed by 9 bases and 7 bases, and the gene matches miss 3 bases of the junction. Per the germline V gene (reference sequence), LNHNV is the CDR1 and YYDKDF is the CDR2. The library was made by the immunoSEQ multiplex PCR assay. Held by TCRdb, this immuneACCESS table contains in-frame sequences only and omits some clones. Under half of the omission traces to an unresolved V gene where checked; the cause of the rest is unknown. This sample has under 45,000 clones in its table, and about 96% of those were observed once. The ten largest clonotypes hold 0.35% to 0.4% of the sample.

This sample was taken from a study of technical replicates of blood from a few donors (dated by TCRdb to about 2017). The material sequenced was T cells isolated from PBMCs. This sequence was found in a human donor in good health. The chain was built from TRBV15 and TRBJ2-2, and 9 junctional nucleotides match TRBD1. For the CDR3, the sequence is CATGQGIGELFF. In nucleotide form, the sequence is TGTGCCACAGGACAGGGGATCGGGGAGCTGTTTTTT.